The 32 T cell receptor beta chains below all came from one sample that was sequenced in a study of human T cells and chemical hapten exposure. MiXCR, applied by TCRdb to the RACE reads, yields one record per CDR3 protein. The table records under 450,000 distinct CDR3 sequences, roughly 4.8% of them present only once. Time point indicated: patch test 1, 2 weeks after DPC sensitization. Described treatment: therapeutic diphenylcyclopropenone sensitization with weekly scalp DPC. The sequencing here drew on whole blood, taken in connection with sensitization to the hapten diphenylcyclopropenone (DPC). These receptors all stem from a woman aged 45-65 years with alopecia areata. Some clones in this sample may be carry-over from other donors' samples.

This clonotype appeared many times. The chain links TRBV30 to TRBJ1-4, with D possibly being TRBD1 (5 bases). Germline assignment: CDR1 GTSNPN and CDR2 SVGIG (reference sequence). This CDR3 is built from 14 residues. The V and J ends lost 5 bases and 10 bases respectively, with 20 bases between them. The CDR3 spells CAWDTGASRGKLFF. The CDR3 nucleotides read TGTGCCTGGGATACCGGGGCCTCGCGGGGAAAACTGTTTTTT.

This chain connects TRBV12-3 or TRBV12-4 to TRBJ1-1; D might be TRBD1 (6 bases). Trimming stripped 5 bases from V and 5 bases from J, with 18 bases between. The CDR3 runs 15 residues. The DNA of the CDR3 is TGTGCCAGCAGTCCCCGGGGACAACTCGTAACTGAAGCTTTCTTT. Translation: CASSPRGQLVTEAFF.

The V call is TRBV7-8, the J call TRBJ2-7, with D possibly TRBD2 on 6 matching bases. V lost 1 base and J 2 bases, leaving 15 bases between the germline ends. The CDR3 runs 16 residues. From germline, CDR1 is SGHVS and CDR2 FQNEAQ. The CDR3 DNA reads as TGTGCCAGCAGCTTAGGGGTAGCGGACAAAACCTACGAGCAGTACTTC. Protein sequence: CASSLGVADKTYEQYF.

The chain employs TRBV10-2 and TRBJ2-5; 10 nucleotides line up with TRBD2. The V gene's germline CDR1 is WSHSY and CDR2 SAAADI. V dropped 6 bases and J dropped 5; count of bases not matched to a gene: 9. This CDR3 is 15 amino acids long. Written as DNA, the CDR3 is TGCGCCAGCAGGGATCTAGCGGGAGTGGGGGAGACCCAGTACTTC. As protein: CASRDLAGVGETQYF.

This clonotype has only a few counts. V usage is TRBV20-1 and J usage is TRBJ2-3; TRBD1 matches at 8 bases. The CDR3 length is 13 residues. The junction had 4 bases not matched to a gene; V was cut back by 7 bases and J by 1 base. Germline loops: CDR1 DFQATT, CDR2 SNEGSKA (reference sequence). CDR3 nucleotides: TGCAGTGTAACAGGGGGTGGCACAGATACGCAGTATTTT. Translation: CSVTGGGTDTQYF.

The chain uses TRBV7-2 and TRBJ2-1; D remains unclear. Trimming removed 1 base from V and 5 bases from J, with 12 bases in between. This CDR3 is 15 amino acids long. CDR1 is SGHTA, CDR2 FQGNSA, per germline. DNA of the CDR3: TGTGCCAGCAGCTTAGTACGTCGACGCGACAATGAGCAGTTCTTC. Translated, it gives CASSLVRRRDNEQFF.

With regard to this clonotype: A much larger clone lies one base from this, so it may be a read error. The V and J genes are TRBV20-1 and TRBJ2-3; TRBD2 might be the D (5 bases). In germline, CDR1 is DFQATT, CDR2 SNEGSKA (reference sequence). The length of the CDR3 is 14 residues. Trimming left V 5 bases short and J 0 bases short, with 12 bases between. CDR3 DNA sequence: TGCAGTGCTGTAGAGGGAGTCAGCACAGATACGCAGTATTTT. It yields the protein CSAVEGVSTDTQYF.

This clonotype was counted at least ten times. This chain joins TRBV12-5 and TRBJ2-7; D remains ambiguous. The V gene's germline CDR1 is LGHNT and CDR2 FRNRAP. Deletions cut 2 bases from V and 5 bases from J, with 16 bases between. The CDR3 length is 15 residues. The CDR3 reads CASGLFLRAPHEQYF. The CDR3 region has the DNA TGTGCTAGTGGTTTGTTCCTCCGGGCCCCTCACGAGCAGTACTTC.

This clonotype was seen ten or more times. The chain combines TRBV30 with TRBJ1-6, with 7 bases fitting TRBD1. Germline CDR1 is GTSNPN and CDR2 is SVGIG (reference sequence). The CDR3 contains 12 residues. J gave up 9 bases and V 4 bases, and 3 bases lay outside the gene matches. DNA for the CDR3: TGTGCCTGGAACAGGGGCGGTTCACCCCTCCACTTT. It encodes CAWNRGGSPLHF.

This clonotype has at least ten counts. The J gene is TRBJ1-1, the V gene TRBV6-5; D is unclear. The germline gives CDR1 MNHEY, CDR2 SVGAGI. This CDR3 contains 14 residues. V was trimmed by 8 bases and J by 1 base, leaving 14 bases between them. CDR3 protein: CASREGGGNTEAFF. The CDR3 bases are TGTGCCAGCCGTGAGGGAGGCGGGAACACTGAAGCTTTCTTT.

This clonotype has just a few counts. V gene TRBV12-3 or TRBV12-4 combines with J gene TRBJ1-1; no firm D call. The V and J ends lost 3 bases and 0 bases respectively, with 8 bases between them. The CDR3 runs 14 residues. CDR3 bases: TGTGCCAGCAGTTTCGGGATCCTGAACACTGAAGCTTTCTTT. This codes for CASSFGILNTEAFF.

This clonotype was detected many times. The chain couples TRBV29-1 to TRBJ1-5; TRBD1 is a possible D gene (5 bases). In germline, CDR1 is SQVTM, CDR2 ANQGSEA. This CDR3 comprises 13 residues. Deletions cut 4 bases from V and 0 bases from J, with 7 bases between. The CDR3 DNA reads TGCAGCGTTGTACAGGATAGCAATCAGCCCCAGCATTTT. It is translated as CSVVQDSNQPQHF.

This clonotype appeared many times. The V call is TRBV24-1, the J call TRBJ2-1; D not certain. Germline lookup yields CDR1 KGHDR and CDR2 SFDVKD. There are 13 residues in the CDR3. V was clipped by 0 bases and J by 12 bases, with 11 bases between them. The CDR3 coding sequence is TGTGCCACCAGTGATTTGGGCAGGCCAAGGCAGTTCTTC. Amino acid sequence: CATSDLGRPRQFF.

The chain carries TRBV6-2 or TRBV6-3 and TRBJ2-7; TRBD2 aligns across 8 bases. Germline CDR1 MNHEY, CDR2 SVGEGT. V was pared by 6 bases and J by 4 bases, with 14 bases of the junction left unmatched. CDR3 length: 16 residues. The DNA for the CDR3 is TGTGCCAGCAGCCCGGTGGGGGGCGGGAGGCCGTACGAGCAGTACTTC. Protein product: CASSPVGGGRPYEQYF.

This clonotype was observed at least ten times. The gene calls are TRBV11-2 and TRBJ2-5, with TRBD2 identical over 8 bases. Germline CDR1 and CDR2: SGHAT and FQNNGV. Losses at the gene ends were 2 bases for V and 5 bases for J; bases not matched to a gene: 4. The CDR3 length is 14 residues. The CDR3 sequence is CASSLSGGRETQYF. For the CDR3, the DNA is TGTGCCAGCAGCTTATCGGGAGGGCGGGAGACCCAGTACTTC.

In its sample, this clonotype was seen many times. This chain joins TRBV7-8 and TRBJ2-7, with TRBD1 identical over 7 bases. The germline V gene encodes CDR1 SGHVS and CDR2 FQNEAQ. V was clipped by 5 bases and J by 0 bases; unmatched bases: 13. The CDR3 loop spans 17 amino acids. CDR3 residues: CASSQLVGDRGSYEQYF. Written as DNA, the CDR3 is TGTGCCAGCAGCCAGCTGGTTGGGGACAGAGGCTCCTACGAGCAGTACTTC.

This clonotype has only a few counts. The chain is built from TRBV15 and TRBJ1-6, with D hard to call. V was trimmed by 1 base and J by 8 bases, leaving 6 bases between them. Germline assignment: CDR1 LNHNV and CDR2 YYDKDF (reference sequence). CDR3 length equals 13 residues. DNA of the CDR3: TGTGCCACCAGCAGAGGGTTCGATTCACCCCTCCACTTT. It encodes CATSRGFDSPLHF. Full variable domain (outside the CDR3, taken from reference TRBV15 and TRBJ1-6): DAMVIQNPRYQVTQFGKPVTLSCSQTLNHNVMYWYQQKSSQAPKLLFHYYDKDFNNEADTPDNFQSRRPNTSFCFLDIRSPGLGDTAMYLCATSRGFDSPLHFGNGTRLTVT.

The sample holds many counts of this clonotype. CDR3 sequence: CASSLGLRSEQYF. CDR3 DNA sequence: TGTGCCAGCAGCTTAGGTCTGCGATCCGAGCAGTACTTC. The chain has TRBV7-9 and TRBJ2-7; unclear D gene. The CDR3 totals 13 residues. Trimming stripped 1 base from V and 6 bases from J, with 10 bases between. Germline V gene lookup returns CDR1 SEHNR and CDR2 FQNEAQ (reference sequence).

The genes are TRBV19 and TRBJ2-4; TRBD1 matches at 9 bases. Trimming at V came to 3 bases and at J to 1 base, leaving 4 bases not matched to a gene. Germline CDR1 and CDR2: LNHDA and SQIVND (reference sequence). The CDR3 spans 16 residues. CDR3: CASSIGTGSAKNIQYF. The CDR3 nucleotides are TGTGCCAGTAGTATCGGGACAGGGAGTGCCAAAAACATTCAGTACTTC.

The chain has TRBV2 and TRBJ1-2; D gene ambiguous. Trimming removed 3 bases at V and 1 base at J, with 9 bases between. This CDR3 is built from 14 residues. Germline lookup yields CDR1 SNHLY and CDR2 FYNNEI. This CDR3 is CASSDLGSNYGYTF. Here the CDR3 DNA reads TGTGCCAGCAGTGATTTGGGCAGTAACTATGGCTACACCTTC.

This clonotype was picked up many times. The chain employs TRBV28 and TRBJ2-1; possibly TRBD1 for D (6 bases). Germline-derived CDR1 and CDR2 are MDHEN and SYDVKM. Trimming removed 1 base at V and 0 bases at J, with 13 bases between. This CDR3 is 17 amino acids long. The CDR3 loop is CASSLLPGTNSYNEQFF. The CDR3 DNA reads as TGTGCCAGCAGTTTATTACCCGGGACAAACTCCTACAATGAGCAGTTCTTC.

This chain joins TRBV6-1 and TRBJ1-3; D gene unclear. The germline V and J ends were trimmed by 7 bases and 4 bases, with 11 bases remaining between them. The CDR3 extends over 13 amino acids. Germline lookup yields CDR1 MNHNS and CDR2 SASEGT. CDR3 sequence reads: CASTERSGNTIYF. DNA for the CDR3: TGTGCCAGCACCGAGAGGTCCGGAAACACCATATATTTT.

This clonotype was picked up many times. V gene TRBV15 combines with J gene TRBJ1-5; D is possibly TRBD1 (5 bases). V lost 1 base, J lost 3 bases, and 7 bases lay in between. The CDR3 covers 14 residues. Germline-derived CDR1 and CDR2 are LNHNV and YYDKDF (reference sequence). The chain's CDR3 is CATSRGGVNQPQHF. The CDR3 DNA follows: TGTGCCACCAGCAGAGGGGGGGTCAATCAGCCCCAGCATTTT.

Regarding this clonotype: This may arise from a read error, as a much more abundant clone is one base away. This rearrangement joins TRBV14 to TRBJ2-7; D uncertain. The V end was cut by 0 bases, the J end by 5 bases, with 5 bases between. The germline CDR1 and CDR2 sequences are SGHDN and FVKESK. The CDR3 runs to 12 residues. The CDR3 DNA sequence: TGTGCCAGCAGCCAAGATTACCACGAGCAGTACTTC. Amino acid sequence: CASSQDYHEQYF.

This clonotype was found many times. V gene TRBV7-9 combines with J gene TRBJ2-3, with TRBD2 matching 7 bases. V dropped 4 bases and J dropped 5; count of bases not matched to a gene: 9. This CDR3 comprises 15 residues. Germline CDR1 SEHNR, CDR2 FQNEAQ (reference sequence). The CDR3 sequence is CASSYTGGGLDTQYF. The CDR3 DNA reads TGTGCCAGCAGCTACACGGGAGGTGGTTTAGATACGCAGTATTTT.

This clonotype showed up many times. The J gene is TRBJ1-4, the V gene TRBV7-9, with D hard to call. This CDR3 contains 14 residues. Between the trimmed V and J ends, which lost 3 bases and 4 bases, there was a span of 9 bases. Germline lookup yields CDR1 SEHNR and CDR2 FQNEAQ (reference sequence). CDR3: CASSFVQNNEKLFF. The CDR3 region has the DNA TGTGCCAGCAGCTTTGTTCAGAATAATGAAAAACTGTTTTTT. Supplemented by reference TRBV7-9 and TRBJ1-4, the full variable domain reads DTGVSQNPRHKITKRGQNVTFRCDPISEHNRLYWYRQTLGQGPEFLTYFQNEAQLEKSRLLSDRFSAERPKGSFSTLEIQRTEQGDSAMYLCASSFVQNNEKLFFGSGTQLSVL.

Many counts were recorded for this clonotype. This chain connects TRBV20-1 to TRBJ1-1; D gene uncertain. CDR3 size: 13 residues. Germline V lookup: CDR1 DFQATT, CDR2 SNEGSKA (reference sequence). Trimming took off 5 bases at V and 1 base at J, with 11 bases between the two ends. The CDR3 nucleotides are TGCAGTGCTCTGGACGGCTCGAACACTGAAGCTTTCTTT. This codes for CSALDGSNTEAFF.

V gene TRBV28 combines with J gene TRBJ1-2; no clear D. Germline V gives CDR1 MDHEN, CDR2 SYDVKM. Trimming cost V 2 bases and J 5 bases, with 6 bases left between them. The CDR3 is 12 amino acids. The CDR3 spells CASSLRPYGYTF. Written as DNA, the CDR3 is TGTGCCAGCAGTTTAAGGCCTTATGGCTACACCTTC.

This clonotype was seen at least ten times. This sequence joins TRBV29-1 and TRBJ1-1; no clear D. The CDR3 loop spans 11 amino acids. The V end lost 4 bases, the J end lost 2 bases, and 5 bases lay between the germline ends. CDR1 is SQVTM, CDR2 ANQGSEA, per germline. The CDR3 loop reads CSVAPNTEAFF. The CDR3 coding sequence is TGCAGCGTTGCACCTAACACTGAAGCTTTCTTT.

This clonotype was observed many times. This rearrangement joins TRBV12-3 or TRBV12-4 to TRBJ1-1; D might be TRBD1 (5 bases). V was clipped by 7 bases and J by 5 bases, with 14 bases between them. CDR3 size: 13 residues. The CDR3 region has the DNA TGTGCCAGCACCCCCATCCGGGGGACTGAAGCTTTCTTT. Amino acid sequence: CASTPIRGTEAFF.

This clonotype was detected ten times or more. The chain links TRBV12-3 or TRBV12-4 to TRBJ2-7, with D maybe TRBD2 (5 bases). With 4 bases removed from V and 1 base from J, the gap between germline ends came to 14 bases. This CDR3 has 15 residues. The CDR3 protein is CASSSPRRGSYEQYF. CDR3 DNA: TGTGCCAGCAGTTCCCCTCGGAGAGGGTCCTACGAGCAGTACTTC.

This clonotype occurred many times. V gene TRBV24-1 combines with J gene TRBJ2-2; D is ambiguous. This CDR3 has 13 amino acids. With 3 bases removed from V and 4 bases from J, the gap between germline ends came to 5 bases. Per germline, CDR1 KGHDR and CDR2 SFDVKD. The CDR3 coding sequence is TGTGCCACCAGTGATCTGAGCACCGGGGAGCTGTTTTTT. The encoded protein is CATSDLSTGELFF.